The 5 T cell receptor delta chains below come from one sample, sequenced in a study of gamma-delta T cells after stem cell transplantation. TCRdb reapplied CATT to the RT-PCR reads. Among over 7,000 delta-chain clones listed, approximately 14% were seen once. Sequencing was done on a sample of gamma-delta T cells. Receptors originate from a human donor. It is not recorded whose cells these are; they may come from a transplant donor.

Details on this clone: At one end, the junction sequence differs from germline, possibly due to a read error. The CDR3 reads CALEYHDFPRGIHNKLTF. DNA for the CDR3: TGTGCTCTTGAATACCACGATTTCCCGCGGGGGATACATAATAAACTCACCTTT. The chain is built from TRDV1 and TRDJ1; 9 bases match TRDD3. The germline V gene encodes CDR1 TSWWSYY and CDR2 QGS. The CDR3 totals 18 residues.

In this sample, this clone turned up a few times. This chain connects TRDV1 to TRDJ1; 9 bases map to TRDD3. Germline V gene lookup returns CDR1 TSWWSYY and CDR2 QGS. V trimming: 2 bases; J trimming: 2 bases; junction bases outside the gene matches: 24. The CDR3 totals 22 residues. In DNA form, the CDR3 reads TGTGCTCTTGGGGAAGCACTTCCTATCCGACTGGGGGAGACTCCCGCAACCGATAAACTCATCTTT. Residues: CALGEALPIRLGETPATDKLIF.

The V and J genes are TRDV1 and TRDJ1, with 7 bases lining up with TRDD3. Germline trimming cut 1 base from V and 2 bases from J; bases unmatched to any gene: 19. The CDR3 extends over 20 amino acids. Germline CDR1 TSWWSYY, CDR2 QGS. Here the CDR3 reads CALGEPRAVRGGSGTDKLIF. The CDR3 nucleotides are TGTGCTCTTGGGGAACCCAGAGCCGTACGAGGGGGATCAGGGACCGATAAACTCATCTTT.

By sample fraction, this clone is medium-sized. The J gene is TRDJ1, the V gene TRDV3; D unresolved. The CDR3 loop spans 12 amino acids. Trimming removed 0 bases from V and 9 bases from J, with 14 bases in between. CDR1 and CDR2 from the germline V gene are TVYSNPD and GDNSRS (reference sequence). CDR3 bases: TGTGCCTTTAGGCCTCCCTCAATCGAACTCATCTTT. Translation: CAFRPPSIELIF.

This rearrangement joins TRDV2 to TRDJ2, with 11 bases matching TRDD3. CDR1 GEAIGNYY and CDR2 EKD come from the germline V gene. V dropped 2 bases and J dropped 4; count of bases not matched to a gene: 5. The CDR3 totals 16 residues. CDR3 coding DNA: TGTGCCTGTGACATACTGGGGGATAACTCGACAGCACAACTCTTCTTT. Protein product: CACDILGDNSTAQLFF.